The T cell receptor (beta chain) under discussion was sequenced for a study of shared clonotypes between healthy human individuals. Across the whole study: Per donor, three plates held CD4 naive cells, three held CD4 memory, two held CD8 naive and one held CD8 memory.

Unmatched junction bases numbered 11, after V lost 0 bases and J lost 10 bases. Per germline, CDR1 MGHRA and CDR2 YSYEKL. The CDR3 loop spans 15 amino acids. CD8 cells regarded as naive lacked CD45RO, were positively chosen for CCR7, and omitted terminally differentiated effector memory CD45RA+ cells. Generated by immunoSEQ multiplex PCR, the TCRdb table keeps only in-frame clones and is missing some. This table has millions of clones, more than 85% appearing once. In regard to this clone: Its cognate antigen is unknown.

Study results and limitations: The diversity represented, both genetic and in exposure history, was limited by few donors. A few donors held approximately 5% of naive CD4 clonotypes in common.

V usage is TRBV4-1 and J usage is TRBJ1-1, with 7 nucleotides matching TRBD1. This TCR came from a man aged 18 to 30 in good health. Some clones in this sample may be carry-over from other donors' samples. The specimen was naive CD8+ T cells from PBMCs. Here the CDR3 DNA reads TGCGCCAGCAGCCAAGATTTAAGACAGGGCGATGGAGCTTTCTTT. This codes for CASSQDLRQGDGAFF.